These 10 T cell receptor beta chains were all obtained from the same sample, sequenced in a study of cytomegalovirus exposure and HLA in healthy donors. With 60 Vbeta and 13 Jbeta primers, the PCR was carried out. This table comes from immunoSEQ multiplex PCR, and its TCRdb copy is limited to in-frame clones, with some not included. The table lists about 130,000 clones, 10% of them singletons. Sequenced input: PBMCs. These receptors were obtained from a woman between 18 and 30 years old in good health and CMV-seropositive.

This rearrangement joins TRBV11-3 to TRBJ2-7; weak D call: TRBD2 (6 bases). The CDR3 extends over 15 amino acids. The germline V gene encodes CDR1 SGHNT and CDR2 YENEEA. The V gene lost 3 bases and the J gene lost 3 bases, with 15 bases spanning the gap. CDR3 DNA sequence: TGTGCCAGCAGCTTTAGTCGAGCGGGCGACTACGAGCAGTACTTC. Translation: CASSFSRAGDYEQYF.

This clone was seen a handful of times. The chain uses TRBV6-9 and TRBJ1-5; TRBD1 aligns across 10 bases. CDR1 and CDR2 from the germline V gene are MNHGY and SVAAGI. The CDR3 consists of 16 residues. Trimming cost V 4 bases and J 5 bases; bases outside gene matches: 8. CDR3 sequence reads: CASSSAPDRGYQPQHF. Here the CDR3 DNA reads TGTGCCAGCAGTTCGGCCCCGGACAGGGGGTATCAGCCCCAGCATTTT.

The V call is TRBV5-3, the J call TRBJ1-2, with unresolved D. TRBV5-3 is an open reading frame whose function is uncertain. Deletions cut 5 bases from V and 13 bases from J, with 12 bases between. This CDR3 is built from 10 residues. CDR3 residues: CARRYRSVTF. As DNA, the CDR3 is TGTGCCAGAAGGTACCGGTCCGTCACCTTC.

Of note for this clone: The conserved phenylalanine or tryptophan is not found at the CDR3 terminus, so this likely reflects a read error. No DNA is shown, since the ends of the CDR3 on it are uncertain; the CDR3 is the one TCRdb lists. This chain uses TRBV30 with TRBJ1-5; the table's D call, TRBD1, was not checked against the DNA. A total of 14 residues make up the CDR3, ends included. Germline CDR1 and CDR2: GTSNPN and SVGIG (reference sequence). The CDR3 loop reads CAWSRGGPILAQHV.

This clone was detected a few times. This chain connects TRBV6-5 to TRBJ1-6; the D gene is possibly TRBD1 (5 bases). CDR3 size: 16 residues. Germline CDR1 reads MNHEY; CDR2 reads SVGAGI. V lost 0 bases and J lost 9, with 15 bases in between. The CDR3 coding sequence is TGTGCCAGCAGTTACTCGACGGGGGTGGAAAGTTCACCCCTCCACTTT. It codes for CASSYSTGVESSPLHF.

V usage is TRBV5-5 and J usage is TRBJ1-2; 7 bases fit TRBD1. This CDR3 has 14 amino acids. Germline V gene lookup returns CDR1 SGHKS and CDR2 YYEKEE (reference sequence). The junction had 9 bases not matched to a gene; V was cut back by 3 bases and J by 7 bases. This chain's CDR3 is CASSSPGTAFGYTF. CDR3 in DNA: TGTGCCAGCAGCTCTCCCGGGACAGCTTTTGGCTACACCTTC. The complete variable domain, with remaining parts taken from reference TRBV5-5 and TRBJ1-2, reads DAGVTQSPTHLIKTRGQQVTLRCSPISGHKSVSWYQQVLGQGPQFIFQYYEKEERGRGNFPDRFSARQFPNYSSELNVNALLLGDSALYLCASSSPGTAFGYTFGSGTRLTVV.

This clone appeared a few times. This rearrangement joins TRBV5-1 to TRBJ2-7; TRBD1 is a possible D gene (6 bases). V was shortened by 0 bases and J by 3 bases, with 16 bases between the two germline ends. Germline values: CDR1 SGHRS, CDR2 YFSETQ. The CDR3 sequence is 16 residues long. In DNA, the CDR3 is TGCGCCAGCAGCTTGGAAGGAGTACAGGGTCGCTACGAGCAGTACTTC. Translation gives CASSLEGVQGRYEQYF.

The gene calls are TRBV6-1 and TRBJ2-1, with D uncertain. With 7 bases removed from V and 5 bases from J, the gap between germline ends came to 12 bases. The CDR3 extends over 13 amino acids. Germline V gene lookup returns CDR1 MNHNS and CDR2 SASEGT. The CDR3: CASTRIQDNEQFF. In DNA, the CDR3 is TGTGCCAGCACCCGAATACAAGACAATGAGCAGTTCTTC.

This clone was seen only a few times. The gene calls are TRBV27 and TRBJ2-7; D remains unclear. V was trimmed by 0 bases and J by 3 bases, leaving 6 bases between them. Germline CDR1 MNHEY, CDR2 SMNVEV (reference sequence). This CDR3 has 13 amino acids. The CDR3 region is CASSLSALYEQYF. In nucleotides, the CDR3 is TGTGCCAGCAGTTTATCGGCTCTCTACGAGCAGTACTTC.

V usage is TRBV30 and J usage is TRBJ2-3; D is ambiguous. The V gene lost 2 bases and the J gene lost 4 bases, with 19 bases spanning the gap. Germline V gene data show CDR1 as GTSNPN and CDR2 as SVGIG (reference sequence). The CDR3 runs 16 residues. The CDR3 DNA reads TGTGCCTGGAGTAGAGGCGTAAGTGTTCGCCCAGATACGCAGTATTTT. It codes for CAWSRGVSVRPDTQYF.